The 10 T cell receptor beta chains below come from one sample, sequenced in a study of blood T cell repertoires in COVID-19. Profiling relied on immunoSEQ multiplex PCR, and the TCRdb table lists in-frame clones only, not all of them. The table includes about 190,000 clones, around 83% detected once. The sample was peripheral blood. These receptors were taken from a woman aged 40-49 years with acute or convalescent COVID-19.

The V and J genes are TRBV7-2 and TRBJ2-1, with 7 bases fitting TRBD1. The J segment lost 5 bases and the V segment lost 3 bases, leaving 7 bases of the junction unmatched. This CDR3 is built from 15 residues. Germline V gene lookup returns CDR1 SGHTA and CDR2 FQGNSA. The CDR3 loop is CASSFRQGWNNEQFF. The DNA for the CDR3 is TGTGCCAGCAGCTTCCGACAGGGTTGGAACAATGAGCAGTTCTTC.

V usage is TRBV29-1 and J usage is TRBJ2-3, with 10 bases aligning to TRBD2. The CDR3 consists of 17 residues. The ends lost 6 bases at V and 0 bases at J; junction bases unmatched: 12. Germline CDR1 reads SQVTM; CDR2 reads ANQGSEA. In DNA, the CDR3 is TGCAGCGTGGGGCCTAGCGGGGGATCGACTAGCACAGATACGCAGTATTTT. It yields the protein CSVGPSGGSTSTDTQYF.

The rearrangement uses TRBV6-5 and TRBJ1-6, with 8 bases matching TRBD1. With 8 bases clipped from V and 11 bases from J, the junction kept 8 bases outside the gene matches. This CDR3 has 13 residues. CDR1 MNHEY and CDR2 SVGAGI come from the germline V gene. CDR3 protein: CASSQGVWAPLHF. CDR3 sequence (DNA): TGTGCCAGCTCACAGGGGGTATGGGCACCCCTCCACTTT.

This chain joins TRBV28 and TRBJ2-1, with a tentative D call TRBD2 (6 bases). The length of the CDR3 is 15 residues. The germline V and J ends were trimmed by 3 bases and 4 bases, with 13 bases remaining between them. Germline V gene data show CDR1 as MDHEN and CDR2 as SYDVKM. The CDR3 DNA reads TGTGCCAGCAGTTTTGAGTCTAGCGCTTACAATGAGCAGTTCTTC. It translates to CASSFESSAYNEQFF.

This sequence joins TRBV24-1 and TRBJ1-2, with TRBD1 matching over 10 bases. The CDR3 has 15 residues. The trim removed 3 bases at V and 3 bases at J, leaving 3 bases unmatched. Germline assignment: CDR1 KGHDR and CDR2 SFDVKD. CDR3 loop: CATSDGTGDYYGYTF. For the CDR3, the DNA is TGTGCCACCAGTGATGGGACAGGGGACTACTATGGCTACACCTTC.

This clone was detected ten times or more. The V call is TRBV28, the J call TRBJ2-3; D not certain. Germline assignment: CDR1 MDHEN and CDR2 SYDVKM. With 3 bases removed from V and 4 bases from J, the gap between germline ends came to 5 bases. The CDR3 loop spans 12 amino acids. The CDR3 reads CASSFISDTQYF. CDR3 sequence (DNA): TGTGCCAGCAGTTTTATATCAGATACGCAGTATTTT.

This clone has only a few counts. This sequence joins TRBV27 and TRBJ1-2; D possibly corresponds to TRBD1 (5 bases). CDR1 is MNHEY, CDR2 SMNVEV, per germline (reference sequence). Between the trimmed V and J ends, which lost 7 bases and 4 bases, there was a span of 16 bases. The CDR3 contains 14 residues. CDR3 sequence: CASTPAGRFYGYTF. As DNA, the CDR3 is TGTGCCAGCACCCCAGCAGGGCGATTCTATGGCTACACCTTC.

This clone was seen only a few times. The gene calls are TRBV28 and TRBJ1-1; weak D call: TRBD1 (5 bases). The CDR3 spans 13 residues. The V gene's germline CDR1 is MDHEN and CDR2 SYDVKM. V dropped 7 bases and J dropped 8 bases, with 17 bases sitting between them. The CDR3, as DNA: TGTGCCAGCACCCCGAGGAGGGGATCGGAAGCTTTCTTT. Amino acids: CASTPRRGSEAFF. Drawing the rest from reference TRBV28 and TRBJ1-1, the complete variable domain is DVKVTQSSRYLVKRTGEKVFLECVQDMDHENMFWYRQDPGLGLRLIYFSYDVKMKEKGDIPEGYSVSREKKERFSLILESASTNQTSMYLCASTPRRGSEAFFGQGTRLTVV.

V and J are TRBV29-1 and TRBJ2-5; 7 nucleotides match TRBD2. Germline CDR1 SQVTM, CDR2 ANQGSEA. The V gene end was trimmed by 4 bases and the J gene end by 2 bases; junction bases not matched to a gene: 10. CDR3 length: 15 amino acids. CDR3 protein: CSVVPVTGGQETQYF. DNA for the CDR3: TGCAGCGTTGTTCCTGTAACGGGGGGACAAGAGACCCAGTACTTC.

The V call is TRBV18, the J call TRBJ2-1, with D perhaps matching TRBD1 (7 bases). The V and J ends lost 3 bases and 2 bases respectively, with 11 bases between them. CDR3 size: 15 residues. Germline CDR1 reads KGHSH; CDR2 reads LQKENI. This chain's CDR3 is CASSPIRGAYNEQFF. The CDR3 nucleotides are TGTGCCAGCTCACCGATCAGGGGGGCCTACAATGAGCAGTTCTTC.